This T cell receptor (beta chain) was recorded in a study of T cells after yellow fever vaccination. Whole-study findings and limits: The secondary T-cell response peaked on day 5, not day 15, but was weaker. A large majority of primary-vaccination clones showed up again after the booster (about 97% CD4, 88% CD8).

Comments on this clonotype: Its cognate antigen is unknown. A much larger clone sits a single nucleotide away, making a read error possible.

Trimming cost V 6 bases and J 3 bases, with 11 bases left between them. Germline CDR1 reads MNHNY; CDR2 reads SVGAGI (reference sequence). CDR3 length: 13 amino acids. In TCRdb, the 5' RACE reads were re-called with MiXCR into one record per CDR3 protein. This table holds some 340,000 distinct CDR3 sequences, about 4% found once. Sample: PBMCs, taken 5 days after the yellow fever booster vaccination. The rearrangement joins TRBV6-6 to TRBJ1-2; D is ambiguous. This TCR derives from a man aged 18 to 35 who received the YFV17D yellow fever vaccine. CDR3 protein: CASSQTAYYGYTF. DNA of the CDR3: TGTGCCAGCAGCCAGACTGCGTACTATGGCTACACCTTC.